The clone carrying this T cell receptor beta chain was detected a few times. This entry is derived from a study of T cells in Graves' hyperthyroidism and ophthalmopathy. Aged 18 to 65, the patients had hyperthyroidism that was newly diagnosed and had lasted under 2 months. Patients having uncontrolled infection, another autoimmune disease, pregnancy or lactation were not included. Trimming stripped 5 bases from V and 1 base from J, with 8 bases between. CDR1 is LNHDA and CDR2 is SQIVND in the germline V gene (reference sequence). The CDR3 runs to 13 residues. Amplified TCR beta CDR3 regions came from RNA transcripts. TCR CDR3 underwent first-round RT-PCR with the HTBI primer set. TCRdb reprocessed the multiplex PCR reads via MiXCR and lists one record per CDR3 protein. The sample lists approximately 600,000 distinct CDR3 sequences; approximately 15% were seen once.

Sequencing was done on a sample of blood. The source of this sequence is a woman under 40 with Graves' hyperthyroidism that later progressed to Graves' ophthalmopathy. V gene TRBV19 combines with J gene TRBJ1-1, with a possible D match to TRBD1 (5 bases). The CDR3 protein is CASSWDENTEAFF. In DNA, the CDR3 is TGTGCCAGTAGTTGGGACGAGAACACTGAAGCTTTCTTT.